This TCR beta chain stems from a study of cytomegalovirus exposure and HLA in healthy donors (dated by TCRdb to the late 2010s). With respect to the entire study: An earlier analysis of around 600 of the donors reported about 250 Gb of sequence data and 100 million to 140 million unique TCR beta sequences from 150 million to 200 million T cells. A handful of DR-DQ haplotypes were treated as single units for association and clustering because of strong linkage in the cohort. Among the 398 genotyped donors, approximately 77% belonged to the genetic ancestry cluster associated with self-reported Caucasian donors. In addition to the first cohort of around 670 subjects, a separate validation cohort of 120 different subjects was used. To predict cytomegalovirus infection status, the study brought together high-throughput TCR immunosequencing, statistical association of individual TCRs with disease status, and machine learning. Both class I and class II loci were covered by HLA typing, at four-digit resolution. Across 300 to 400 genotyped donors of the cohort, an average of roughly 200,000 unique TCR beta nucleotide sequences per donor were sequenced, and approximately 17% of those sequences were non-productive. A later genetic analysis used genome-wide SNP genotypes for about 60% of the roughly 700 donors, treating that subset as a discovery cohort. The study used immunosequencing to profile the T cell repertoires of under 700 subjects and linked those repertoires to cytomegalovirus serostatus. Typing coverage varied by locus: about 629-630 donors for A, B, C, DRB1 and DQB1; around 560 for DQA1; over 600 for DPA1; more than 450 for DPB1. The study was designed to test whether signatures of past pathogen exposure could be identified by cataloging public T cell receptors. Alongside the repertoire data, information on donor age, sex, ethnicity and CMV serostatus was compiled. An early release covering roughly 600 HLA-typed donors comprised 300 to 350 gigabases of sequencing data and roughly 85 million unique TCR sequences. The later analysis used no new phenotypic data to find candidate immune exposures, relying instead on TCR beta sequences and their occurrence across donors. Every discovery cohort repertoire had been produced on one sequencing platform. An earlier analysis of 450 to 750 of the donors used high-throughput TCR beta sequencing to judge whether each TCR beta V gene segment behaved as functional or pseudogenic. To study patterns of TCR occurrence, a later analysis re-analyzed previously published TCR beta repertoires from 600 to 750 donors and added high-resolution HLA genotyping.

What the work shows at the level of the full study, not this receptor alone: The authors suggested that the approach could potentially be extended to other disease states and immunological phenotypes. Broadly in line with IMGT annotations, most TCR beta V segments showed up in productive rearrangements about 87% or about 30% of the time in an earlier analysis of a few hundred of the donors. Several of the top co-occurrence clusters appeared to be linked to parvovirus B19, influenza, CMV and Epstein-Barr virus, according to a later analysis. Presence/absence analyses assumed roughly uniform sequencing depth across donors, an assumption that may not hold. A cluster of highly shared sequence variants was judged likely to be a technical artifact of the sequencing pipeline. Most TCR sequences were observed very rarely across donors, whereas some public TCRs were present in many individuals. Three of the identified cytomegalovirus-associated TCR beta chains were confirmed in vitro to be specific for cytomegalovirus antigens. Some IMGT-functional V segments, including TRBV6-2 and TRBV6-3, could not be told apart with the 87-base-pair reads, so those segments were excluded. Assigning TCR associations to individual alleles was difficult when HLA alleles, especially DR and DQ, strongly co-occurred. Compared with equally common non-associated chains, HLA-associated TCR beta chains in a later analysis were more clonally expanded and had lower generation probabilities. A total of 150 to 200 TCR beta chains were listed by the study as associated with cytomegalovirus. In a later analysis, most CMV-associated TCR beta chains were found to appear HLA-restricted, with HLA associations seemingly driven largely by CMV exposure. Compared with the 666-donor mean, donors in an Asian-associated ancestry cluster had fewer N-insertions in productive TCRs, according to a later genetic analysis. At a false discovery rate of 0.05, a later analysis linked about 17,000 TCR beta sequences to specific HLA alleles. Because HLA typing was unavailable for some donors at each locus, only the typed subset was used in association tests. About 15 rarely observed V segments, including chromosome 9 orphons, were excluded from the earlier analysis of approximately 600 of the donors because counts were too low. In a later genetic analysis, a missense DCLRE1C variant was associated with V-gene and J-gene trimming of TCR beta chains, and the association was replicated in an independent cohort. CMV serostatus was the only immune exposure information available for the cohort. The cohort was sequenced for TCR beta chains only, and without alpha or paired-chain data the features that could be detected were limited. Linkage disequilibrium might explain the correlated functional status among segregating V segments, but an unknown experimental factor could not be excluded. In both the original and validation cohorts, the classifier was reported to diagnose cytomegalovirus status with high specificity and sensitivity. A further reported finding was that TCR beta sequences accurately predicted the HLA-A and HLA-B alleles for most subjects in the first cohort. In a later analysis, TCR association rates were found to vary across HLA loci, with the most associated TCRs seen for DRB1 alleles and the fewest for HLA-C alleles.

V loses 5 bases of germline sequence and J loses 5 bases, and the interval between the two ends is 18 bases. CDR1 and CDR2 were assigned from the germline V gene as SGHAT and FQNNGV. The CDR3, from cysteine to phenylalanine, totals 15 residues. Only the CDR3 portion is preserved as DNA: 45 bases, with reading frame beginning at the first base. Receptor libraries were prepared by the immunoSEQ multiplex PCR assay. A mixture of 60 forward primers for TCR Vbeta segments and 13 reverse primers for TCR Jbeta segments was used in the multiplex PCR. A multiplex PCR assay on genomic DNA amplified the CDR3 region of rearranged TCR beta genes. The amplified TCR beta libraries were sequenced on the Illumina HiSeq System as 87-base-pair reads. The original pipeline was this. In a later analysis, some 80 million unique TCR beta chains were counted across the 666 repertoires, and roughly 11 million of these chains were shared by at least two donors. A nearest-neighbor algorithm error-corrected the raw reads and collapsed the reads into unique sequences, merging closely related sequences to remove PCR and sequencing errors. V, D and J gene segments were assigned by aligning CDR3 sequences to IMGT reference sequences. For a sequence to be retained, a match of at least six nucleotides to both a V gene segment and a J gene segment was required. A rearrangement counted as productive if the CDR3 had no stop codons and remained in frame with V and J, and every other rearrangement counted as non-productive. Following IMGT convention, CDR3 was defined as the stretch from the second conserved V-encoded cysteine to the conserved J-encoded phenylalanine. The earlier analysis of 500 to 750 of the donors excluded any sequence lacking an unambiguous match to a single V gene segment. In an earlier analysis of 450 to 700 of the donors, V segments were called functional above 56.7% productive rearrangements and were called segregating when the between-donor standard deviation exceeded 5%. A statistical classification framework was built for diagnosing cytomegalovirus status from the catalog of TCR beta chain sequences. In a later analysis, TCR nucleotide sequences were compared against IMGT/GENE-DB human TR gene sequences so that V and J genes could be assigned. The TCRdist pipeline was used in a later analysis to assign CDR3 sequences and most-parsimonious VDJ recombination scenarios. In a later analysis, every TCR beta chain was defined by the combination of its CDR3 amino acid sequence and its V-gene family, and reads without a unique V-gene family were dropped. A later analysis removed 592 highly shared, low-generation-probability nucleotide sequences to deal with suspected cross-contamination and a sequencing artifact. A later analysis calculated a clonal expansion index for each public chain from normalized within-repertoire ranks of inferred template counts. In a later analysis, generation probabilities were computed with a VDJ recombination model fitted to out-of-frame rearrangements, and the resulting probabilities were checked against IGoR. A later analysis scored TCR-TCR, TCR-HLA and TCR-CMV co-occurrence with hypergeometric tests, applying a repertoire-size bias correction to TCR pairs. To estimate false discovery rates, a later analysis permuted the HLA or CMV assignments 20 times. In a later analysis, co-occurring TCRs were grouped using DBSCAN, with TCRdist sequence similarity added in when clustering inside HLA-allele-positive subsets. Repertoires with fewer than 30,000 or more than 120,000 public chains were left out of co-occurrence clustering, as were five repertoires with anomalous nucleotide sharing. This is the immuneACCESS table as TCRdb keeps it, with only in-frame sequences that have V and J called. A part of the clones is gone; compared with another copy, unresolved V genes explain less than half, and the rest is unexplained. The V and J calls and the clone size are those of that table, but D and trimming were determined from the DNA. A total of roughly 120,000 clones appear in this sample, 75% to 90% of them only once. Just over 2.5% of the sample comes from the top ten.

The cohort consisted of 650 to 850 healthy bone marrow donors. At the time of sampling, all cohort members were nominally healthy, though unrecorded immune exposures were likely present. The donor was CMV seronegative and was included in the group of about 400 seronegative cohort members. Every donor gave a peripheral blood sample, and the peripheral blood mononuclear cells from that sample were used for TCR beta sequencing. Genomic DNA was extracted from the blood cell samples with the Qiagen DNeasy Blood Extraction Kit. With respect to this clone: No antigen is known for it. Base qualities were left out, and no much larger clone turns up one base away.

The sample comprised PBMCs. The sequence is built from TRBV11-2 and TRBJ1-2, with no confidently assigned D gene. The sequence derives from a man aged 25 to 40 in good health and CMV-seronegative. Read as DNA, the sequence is TGTGCCAGCAGCCCCATCTCGGGAGGTCGGTATGGCTACACCTTC. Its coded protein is CASSPISGGRYGYTF.